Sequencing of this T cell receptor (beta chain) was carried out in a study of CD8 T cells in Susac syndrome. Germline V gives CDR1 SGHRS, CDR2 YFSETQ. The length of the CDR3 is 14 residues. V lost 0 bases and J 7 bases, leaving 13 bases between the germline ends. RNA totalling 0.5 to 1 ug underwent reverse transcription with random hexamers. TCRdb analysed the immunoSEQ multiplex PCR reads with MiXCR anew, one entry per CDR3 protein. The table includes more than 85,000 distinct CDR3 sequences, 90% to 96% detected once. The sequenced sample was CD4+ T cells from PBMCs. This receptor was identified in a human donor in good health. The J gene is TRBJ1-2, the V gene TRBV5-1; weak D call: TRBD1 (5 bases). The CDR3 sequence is CASSLEGRESGYTF. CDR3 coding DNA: TGCGCCAGCAGCTTGGAGGGCAGGGAATCTGGCTACACCTTC.